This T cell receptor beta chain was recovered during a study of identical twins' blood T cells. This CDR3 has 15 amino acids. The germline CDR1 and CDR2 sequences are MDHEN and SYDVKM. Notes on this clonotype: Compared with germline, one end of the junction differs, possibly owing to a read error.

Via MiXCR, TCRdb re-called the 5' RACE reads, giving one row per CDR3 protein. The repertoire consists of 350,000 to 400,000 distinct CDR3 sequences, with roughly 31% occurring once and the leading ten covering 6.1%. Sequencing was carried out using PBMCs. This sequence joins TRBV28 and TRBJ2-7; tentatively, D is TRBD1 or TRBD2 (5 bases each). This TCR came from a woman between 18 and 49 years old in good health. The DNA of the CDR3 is TGTGCCAGCAGTCCGGTGGGACCAGTTCACAACGAGCAGTGCTTC. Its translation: CASSPVGPVHNEQCF.